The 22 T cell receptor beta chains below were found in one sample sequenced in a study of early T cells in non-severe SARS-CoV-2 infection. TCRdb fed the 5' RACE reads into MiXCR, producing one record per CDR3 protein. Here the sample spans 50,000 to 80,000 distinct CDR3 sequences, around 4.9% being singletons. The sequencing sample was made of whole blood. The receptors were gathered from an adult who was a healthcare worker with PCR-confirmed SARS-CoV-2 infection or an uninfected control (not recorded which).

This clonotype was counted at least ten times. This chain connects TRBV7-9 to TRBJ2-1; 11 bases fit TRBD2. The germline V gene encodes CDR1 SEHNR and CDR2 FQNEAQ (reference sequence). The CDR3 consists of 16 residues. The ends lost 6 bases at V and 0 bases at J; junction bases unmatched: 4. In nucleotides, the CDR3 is TGTGCCAGCAGGCTTACTAGCGGGGGCTCCTACAATGAGCAGTTCTTC. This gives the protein CASRLTSGGSYNEQFF.

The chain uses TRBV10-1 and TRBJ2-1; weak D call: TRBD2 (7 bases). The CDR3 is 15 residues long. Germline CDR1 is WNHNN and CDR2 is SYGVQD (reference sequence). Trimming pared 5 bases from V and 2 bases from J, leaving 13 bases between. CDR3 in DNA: TGCGCCAGCAGTAAGCGGGACACGGCCTACAATGAGCAGTTCTTC. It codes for CASSKRDTAYNEQFF.

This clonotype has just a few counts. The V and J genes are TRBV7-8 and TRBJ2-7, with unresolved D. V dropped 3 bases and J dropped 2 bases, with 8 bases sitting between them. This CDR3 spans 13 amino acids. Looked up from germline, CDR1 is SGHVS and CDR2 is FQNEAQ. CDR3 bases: TGTGCCAGCAGCTTGGGCAGAACCTACGAGCAGTACTTC. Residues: CASSLGRTYEQYF.

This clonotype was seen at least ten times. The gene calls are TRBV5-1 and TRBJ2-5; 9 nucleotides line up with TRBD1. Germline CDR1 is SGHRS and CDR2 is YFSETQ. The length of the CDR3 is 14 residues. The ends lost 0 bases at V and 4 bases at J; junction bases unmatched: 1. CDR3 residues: CASSLDRGRETQYF. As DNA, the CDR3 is TGCGCCAGCAGCTTGGACAGGGGGCGAGAGACCCAGTACTTC.

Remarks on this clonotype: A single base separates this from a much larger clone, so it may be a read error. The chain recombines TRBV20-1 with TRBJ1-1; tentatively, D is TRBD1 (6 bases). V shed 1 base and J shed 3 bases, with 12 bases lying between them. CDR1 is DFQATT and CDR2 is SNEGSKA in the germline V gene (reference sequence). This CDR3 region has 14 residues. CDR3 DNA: TGCAGTGCTAGAGGGGGGGACACGGACACTGAAGCTTTCTTT. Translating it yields CSARGGDTDTEAFF.

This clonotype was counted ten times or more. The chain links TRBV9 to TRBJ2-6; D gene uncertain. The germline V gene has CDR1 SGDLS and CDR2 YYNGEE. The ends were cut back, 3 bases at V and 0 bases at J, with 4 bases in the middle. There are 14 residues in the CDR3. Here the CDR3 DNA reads TGTGCCAGCAGCGACCGCTCTGGGGCCAACGTCCTGACTTTC. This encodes CASSDRSGANVLTF.

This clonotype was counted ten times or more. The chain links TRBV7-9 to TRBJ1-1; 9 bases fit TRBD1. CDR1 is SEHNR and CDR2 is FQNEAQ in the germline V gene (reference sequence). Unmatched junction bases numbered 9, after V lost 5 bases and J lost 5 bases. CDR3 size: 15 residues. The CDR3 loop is CASSVSYRGRTEAFF. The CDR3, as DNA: TGTGCCAGCAGCGTTTCTTACAGGGGGCGTACTGAAGCTTTCTTT.

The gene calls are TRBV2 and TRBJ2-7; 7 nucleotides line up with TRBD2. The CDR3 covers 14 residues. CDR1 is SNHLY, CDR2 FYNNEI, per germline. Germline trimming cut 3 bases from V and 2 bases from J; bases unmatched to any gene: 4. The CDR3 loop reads CASSETSRTYEQYF. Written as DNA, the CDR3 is TGTGCCAGCAGTGAGACTAGCAGAACCTACGAGCAGTACTTC. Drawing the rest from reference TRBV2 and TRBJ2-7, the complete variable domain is EPEVTQTPSHQVTQMGQEVILRCVPISNHLYFYWYRQILGQKVEFLVSFYNNEISEKSEIFDDQFSVERPDGSNFTLKIRSTKLEDSAMYFCASSETSRTYEQYFGPGTRLTVT.

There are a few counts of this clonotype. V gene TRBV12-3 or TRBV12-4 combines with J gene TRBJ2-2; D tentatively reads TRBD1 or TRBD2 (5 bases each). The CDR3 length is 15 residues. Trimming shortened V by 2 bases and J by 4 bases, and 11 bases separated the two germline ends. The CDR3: CASSLRGVGTGELFF. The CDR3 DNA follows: TGTGCCAGCAGTTTACGGGGCGTGGGCACCGGGGAGCTGTTTTTT.

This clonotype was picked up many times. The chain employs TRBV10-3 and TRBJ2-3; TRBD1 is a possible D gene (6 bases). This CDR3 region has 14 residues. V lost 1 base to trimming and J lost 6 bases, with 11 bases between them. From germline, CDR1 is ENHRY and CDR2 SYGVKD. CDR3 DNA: TGTGCCATCAGTGAGTGGCAGGGGTTCGATACGCAGTATTTT. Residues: CAISEWQGFDTQYF.

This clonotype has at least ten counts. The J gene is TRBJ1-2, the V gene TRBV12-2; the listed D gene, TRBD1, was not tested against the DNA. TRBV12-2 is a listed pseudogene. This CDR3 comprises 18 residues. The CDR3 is CASRLPGRDSSVDYGYTF. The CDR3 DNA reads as TGTGCAAGTCGCTTACCGGGACGGGACTCCTCGGTCGACTATGGCTACACCTTC.

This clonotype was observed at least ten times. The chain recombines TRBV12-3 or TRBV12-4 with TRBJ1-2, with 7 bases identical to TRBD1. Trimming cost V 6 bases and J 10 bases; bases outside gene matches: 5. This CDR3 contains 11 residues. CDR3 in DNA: TGTGCCAGCAGGAGGACAGGACTCTACACCTTC. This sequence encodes CASRRTGLYTF.

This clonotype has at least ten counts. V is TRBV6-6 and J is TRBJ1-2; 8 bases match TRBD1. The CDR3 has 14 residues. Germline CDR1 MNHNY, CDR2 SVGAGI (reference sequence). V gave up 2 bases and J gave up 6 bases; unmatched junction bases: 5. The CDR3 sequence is CASSYTDRVDGYTF. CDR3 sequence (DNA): TGTGCCAGCAGTTACACGGACAGGGTGGATGGCTACACCTTC.

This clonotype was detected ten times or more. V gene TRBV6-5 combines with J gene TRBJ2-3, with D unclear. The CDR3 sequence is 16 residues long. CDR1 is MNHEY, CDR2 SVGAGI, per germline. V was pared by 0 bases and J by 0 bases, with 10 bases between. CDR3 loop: CASSYSIMLSTDTQYF. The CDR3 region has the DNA TGTGCCAGCAGTTACTCGATAATGCTAAGCACAGATACGCAGTATTTT.

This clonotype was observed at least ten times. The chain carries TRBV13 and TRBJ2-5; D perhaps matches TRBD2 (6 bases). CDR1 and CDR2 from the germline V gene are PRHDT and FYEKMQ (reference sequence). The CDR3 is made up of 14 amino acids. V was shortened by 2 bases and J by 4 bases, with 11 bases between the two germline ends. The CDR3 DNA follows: TGTGCCAGCAGCTTATCCGGGAGCGGAGAGACCCAGTACTTC. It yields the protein CASSLSGSGETQYF.

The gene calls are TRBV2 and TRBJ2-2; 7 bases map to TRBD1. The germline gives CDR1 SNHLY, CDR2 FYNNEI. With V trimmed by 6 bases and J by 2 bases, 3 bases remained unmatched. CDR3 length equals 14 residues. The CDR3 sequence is CASSGQVNTGELFF. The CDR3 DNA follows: TGTGCCAGCAGCGGACAGGTTAACACCGGGGAGCTGTTTTTT.

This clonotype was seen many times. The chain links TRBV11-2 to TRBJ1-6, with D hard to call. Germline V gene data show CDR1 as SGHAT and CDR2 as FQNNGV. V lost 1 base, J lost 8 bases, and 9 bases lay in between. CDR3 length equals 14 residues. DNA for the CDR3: TGTGCCAGCAGCTTAGGAGCAGGCGATTCACCCCTCCACTTT. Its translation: CASSLGAGDSPLHF.

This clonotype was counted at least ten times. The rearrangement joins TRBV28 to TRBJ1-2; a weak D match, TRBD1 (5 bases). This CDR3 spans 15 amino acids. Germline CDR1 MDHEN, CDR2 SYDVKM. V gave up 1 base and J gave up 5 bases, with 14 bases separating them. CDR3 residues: CASSLYQGPTYGYTF. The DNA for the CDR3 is TGTGCCAGCAGTTTATACCAGGGACCCACTTATGGCTACACCTTC.

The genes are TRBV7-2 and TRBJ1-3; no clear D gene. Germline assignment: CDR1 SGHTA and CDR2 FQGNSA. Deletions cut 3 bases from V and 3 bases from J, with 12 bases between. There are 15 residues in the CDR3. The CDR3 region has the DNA TGTGCCAGCAGCTTCGTCGATTTGGGTGGAAACACCATATATTTT. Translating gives CASSFVDLGGNTIYF.

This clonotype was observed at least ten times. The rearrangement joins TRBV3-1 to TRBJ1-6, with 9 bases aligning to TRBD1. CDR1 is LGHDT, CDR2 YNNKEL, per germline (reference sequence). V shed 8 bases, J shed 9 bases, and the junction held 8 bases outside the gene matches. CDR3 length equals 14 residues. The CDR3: CASGTGWLSSPLHF. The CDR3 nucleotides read TGTGCCAGCGGGACAGGGTGGTTAAGTTCACCCCTCCACTTT.

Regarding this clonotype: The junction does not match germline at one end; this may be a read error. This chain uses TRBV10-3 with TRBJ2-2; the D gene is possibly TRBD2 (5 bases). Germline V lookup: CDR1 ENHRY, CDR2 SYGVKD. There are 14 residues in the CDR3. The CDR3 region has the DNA TGTGCCACCGGCCCGGGCAGTAACACCGGGGATCTGTTTTTT. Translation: CATGPGSNTGDLFF.

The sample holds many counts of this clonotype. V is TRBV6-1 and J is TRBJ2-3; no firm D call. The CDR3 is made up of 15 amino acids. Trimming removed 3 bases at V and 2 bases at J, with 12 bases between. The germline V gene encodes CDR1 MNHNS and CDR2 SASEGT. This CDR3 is CASSEHGSFTDTQYF. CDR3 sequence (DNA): TGTGCCAGCAGTGAGCACGGGTCCTTCACAGATACGCAGTATTTT.